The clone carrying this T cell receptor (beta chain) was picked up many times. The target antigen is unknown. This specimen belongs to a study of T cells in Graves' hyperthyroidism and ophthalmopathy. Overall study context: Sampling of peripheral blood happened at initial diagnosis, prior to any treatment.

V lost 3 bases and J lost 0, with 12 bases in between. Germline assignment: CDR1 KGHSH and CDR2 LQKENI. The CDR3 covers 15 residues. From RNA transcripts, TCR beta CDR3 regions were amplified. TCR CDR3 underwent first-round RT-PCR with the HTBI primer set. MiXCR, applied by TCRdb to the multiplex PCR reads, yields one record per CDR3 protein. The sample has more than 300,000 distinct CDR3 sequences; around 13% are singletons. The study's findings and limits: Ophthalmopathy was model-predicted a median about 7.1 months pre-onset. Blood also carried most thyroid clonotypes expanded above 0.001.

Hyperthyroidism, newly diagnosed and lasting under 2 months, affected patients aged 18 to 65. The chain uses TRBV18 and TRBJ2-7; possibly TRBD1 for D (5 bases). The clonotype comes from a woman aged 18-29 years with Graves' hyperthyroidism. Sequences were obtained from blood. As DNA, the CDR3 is TGTGCCAGCTCACCGAGTAGACAGTCCTCCTACGAGCAGTACTTC. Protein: CASSPSRQSSYEQYF.